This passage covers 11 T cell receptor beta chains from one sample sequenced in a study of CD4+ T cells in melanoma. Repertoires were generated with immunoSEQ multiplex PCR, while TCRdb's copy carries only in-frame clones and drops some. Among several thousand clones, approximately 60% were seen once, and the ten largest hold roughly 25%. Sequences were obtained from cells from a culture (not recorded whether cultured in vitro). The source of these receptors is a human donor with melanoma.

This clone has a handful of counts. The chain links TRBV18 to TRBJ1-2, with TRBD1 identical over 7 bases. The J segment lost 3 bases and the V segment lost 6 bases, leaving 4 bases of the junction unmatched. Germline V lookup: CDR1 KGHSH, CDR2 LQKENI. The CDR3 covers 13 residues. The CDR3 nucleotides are TGTGCCAGCTCTCCCGGGACAGACTATGGCTACACCTTC. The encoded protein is CASSPGTDYGYTF.

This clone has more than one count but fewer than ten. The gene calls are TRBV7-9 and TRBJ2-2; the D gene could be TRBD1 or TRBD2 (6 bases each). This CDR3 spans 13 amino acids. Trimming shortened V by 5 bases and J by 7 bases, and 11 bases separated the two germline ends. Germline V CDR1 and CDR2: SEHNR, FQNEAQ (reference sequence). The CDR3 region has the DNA TGTGCCAGCAGCCCCGGGGGCGGCGGGGAGCTGTTTTTT. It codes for CASSPGGGGELFF. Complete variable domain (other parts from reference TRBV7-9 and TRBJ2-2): DTGVSQNPRHKITKRGQNVTFRCDPISEHNRLYWYRQTLGQGPEFLTYFQNEAQLEKSRLLSDRFSAERPKGSFSTLEIQRTEQGDSAMYLCASSPGGGGELFFGEGSRLTVL.

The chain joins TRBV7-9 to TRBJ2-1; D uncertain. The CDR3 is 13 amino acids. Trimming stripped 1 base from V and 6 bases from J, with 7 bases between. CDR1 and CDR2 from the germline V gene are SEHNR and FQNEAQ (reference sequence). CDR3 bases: TGTGCCAGCAGCTTAGATCCCGGCAATGAGCAGTTCTTC. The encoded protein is CASSLDPGNEQFF.

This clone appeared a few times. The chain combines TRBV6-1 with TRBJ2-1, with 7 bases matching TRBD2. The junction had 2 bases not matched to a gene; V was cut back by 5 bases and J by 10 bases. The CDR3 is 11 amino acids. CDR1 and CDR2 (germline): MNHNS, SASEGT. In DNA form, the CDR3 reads TGTGCCAGCAGTCACGGGGGGGAGCAGTTCTTC. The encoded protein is CASSHGGEQFF.

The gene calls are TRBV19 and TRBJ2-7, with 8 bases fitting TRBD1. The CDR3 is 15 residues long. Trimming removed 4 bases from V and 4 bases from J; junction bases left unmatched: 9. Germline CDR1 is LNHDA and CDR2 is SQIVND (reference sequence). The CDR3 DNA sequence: TGTGCCAGTAGTAGCCGTCCGGACAGGGCTTACGAGCAGTACTTC. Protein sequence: CASSSRPDRAYEQYF.

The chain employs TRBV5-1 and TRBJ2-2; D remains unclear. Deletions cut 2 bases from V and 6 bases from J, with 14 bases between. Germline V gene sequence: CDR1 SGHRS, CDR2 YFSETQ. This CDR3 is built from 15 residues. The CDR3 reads CASSLRIQSPGELFF. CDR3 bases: TGCGCCAGCAGCTTAAGAATACAGTCCCCCGGGGAGCTGTTTTTT.

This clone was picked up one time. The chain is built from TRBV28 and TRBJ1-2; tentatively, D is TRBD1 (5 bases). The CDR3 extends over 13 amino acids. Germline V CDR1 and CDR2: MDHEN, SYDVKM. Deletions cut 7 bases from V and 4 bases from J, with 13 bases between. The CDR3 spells CASTLTGGYGYTF. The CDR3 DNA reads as TGTGCCAGCACCTTAACCGGGGGCTATGGCTACACCTTC.

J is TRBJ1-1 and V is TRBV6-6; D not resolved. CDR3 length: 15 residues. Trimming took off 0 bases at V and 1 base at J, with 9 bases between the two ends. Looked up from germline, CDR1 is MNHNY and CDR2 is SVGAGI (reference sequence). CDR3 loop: CASSYSPRSNTEAFF. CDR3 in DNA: TGTGCCAGCAGTTACTCCCCACGGTCGAACACTGAAGCTTTCTTT.

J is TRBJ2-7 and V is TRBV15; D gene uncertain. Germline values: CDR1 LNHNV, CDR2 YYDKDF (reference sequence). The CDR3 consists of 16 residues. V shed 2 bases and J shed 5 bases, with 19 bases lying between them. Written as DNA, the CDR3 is TGTGCCACCAGCAGAAAATCCGGCCTGCATGCAGACGAGCAGTACTTC. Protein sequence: CATSRKSGLHADEQYF.

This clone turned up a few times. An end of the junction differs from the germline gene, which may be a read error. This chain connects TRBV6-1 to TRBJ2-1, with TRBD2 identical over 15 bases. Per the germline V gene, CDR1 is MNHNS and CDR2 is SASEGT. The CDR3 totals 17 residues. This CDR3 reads CAISDPEGTSGGHEQFF. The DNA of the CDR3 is TGTGCCATCAGTGACCCCGAGGGGACTAGCGGGGGGCATGAGCAGTTCTTC.

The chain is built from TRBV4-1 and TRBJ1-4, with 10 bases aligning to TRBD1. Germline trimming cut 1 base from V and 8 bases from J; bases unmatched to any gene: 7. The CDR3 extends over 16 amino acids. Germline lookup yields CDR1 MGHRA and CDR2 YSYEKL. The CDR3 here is CASSQARQGAGEKLFF. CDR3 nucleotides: TGCGCCAGCAGCCAAGCGCGACAGGGGGCTGGGGAAAAACTGTTTTTT.